This T cell receptor beta chain derives from a study of blood T cell repertoires in COVID-19. Clones were read by immunoSEQ multiplex PCR, and TCRdb kept only the in-frame ones, dropping some. The sample has some 170,000 clones; roughly nine tenths are singletons. This receptor was identified in a human donor with acute COVID-19. The donor label of this sample is uncertain. Sequencing was performed on PBMCs or T cells enriched from blood (not recorded which).

The CDR3 coding sequence is TGTGCCAGCAGCTCTCGCGGGGGGGCTAACGAGCAGTACTTC. Amino acids: CASSSRGGANEQYF. The J gene is TRBJ2-7, the V gene TRBV5-4, with 9 bases aligning to TRBD2. V lost 3 bases and J lost 5; bases outside the gene matches: 6. The V gene's germline CDR1 is SGHNT and CDR2 YYREEE (reference sequence). The CDR3 consists of 14 residues. Full variable domain (remainder filled in from reference TRBV5-4 and TRBJ2-7): ETGVTQSPTHLIKTRGQQVTLRCSSQSGHNTVSWYQQALGQGPQFIFQYYREEENGRGNFPPRFSGLQFPNYSSELNVNALELDDSALYLCASSSRGGANEQYFGPGTRLTVT.